Listed below are T cell receptor beta chains from one sample, sequenced in a study of tumor-infiltrating lymphocytes in primary liver carcinoma. TCRdb used MiXCR to reprocess the multiplex PCR reads, holding one entry per CDR3 protein. The repertoire holds tens of thousands of distinct CDR3 sequences, with 65% to 75% as singletons. Sequencing used tumor-adjacent normal liver tissue. The origin of the receptors is a man aged 35-49 years with primary liver carcinoma and hepatitis B virus infection. Each CDR3 is given with its conserved first and last residue. D genes are given only for firm matches. Clone sizes are given selectively: once, few, many, or a class where the clone is expanded.

clone size,D gene,V gene,J gene,CDR3 DNA,CDR3 protein
-,-,TRBV4-2,TRBJ2-2,TGTGCCAGCAGCCAAGATCCTAGCGAGAACACCGGGGAGCTGTTTTTT,CASSQDPSENTGELFF
many,TRBD1,TRBV6-1,TRBJ1-1,TGTGCCAGCAGTGAAGTGTCTTGGGGACAGCGGAACACTGAAGCTTTCTTT,CASSEVSWGQRNTEAFF
many,-,TRBV30,TRBJ1-2,TGTGCCGGAACAGACAGCGTTGGGACTAACTATGGCTACACCTTC,CAGTDSVGTNYGYTF
medium-sized,TRBD1,TRBV11-2,TRBJ2-7,TGTGCCAGCAGCTTAGATGTAAGGGGACAGGGATCCTACGAGCAGTACTTC,CASSLDVRGQGSYEQYF
-,-,TRBV12-3/TRBV12-4,TRBJ1-4,TGTGCCAACAGTTTGGCCAGGGAGTCCGAAAAACTGTTTTTT,CANSLARESEKLFF
-,-,TRBV29-1,TRBJ1-2,TGCAGCGTGGCCCCCCGCCTACAGGTGGCTTTTGGCTACACCTTC,CSVAPRLQVAFGYTF
many,-,TRBV5-1,TRBJ1-1,TGCGCCAGCAGCTTGGATGGGCAGAACACTGAAGCTTTCTTT,CASSLDGQNTEAFF
-,TRBD1,TRBV6-5,TRBJ2-7,TGTGCTAGTAGGCCCGGACAGGCAGCATCCATTTACGAGCAGTACTTC,CASRPGQAASIYEQYF
-,-,TRBV7-9,TRBJ1-1,TGTGCCAGCAGCACCCGGACAGCTTCGAACGCTGAAGATTTCTTT,CASSTRTASNAEDFF
few,-,TRBV11-2,TRBJ2-6,TGTGCCAGCAGCATGGGGGGAGACAAGGGCATTTCCCTCTCTGGGGCCAACGTCCTGAGTTTC,CASSMGGDKGISLSGANVLSF
many,-,TRBV5-6,TRBJ1-2,TGTGCCAGCAGCTTGGCTGCCGATCCAGCTAACTATGGCTACACCTTC,CASSLAADPANYGYTF
few,TRBD1,TRBV5-5,TRBJ2-7,TGTGCCAGCAGCGGGGACAGGGTGGTTTACGAGCAGTACTTC,CASSGDRVVYEQYF
-,TRBD1,TRBV5-5,TRBJ1-4,TGTGCCAGCAGCTTGACAGGGGACGGTTATGAAAAACTGTTTTTT,CASSLTGDGYEKLFF
-,TRBD1,TRBV4-1,TRBJ2-2,TGCGCCAGCAGCCAGCCGTTAACTTGTCAGGGGGCGCGCGGGGAGCTCTTTTTT,CASSQPLTCQGARGELFF
-,-,TRBV6-4,TRBJ1-5,TGTGCCAATAGCATCCCTTCGGGAACAGCCCAGCATTTT,CANSIPSGTAQHF
once,-,TRBV29-1,TRBJ1-3,TGCAGCATTGAAGCCAGGGTGAAGTATTTT,CSIEARVKYF
-,TRBD1,TRBV28,TRBJ1-1,TGTACCAGCAGTGCCCGGAGGGGGCAGTTTACTGAAGCTCTCTTC,CTSSARRGQFTEALF
-,-,TRBV10-3,TRBJ2-3,TGTGCTATCAGTAGTCTAGTGGGAGAAGGAGATACGCAGTATTTT,CAISSLVGEGDTQYF
once,TRBD2,TRBV6-2/TRBV6-3,TRBJ2-1,TGTGCCAGCAGTTACCAGCTAGCGGGAGGGCAGAATGAGCGGTTCTTC,CASSYQLAGGQNERFF
many,-,TRBV28,TRBJ1-1,TGTGCCAGCAGTTTATTCGTCTCGGTTTTAGGGAACACTGAAGCTTTCTTT,CASSLFVSVLGNTEAFF
once,-,TRBV6-1,TRBJ2-1,TGTGCCAGCGGTGAACTAGCACTAGTGGGAGTGGGAGAGCAGTTCTTC,CASGELALVGVGEQFF
-,-,TRBV29-1,TRBJ2-5,TGCAGCGTTGGCAACGGACGGGGCCAAGAGACCCAGAACTTC,CSVGNGRGQETQNF
-,TRBD2,TRBV5-1,TRBJ2-7,TGCACCAGGAGCTTGGTCGGCGGGAGGAACGAGCAGTACTTC,CTRSLVGGRNEQYF
-,-,TRBV11-2,TRBJ1-1,TGTGCCAGCAGCTTAGGCCTGATCACTGAAGCCTTCTTT,CASSLGLITEAFF
-,TRBD1,TRBV6-5,TRBJ1-6,TGTGCCAGCAGGGACGACAGGGGACGGAAGTCACCCCTCCACTTT,CASRDDRGRKSPLHF
few,-,TRBV6-1,TRBJ2-3,TGTGCCAGCAGAGTTAGGGGCCAGGCTACAGATACGCAGTATTTT,CASRVRGQATDTQYF
-,-,TRBV6-1,TRBJ1-5,TGTGTCAGCAGTCCCCGAGATGCAAGCAATCAGCCCCAGCATTTT,CVSSPRDASNQPQHF
many,-,TRBV4-3,TRBJ2-5,TGCGCCAGCAGCCAGCACAGGGCCCAAGAGACCCAGTACTTC,CASSQHRAQETQYF
-,-,TRBV11-2,TRBJ1-4,TGTGCCAACAGTTTAGGCCCGGACTCATATGAAAAACTGTTTTTT,CANSLGPDSYEKLFF
-,-,TRBV6-2/TRBV6-3,TRBJ1-5,TGTGCCAGCAGCTACAGGGAGGACAGAAATCAGCCCCAGCATTTT,CASSYREDRNQPQHF
few,-,TRBV5-1,TRBJ1-5,TGCGCCAGCAGCTTGGACGCGAGGAATCAGCCCCAGCATTTT,CASSLDARNQPQHF
-,TRBD1,TRBV4-1,TRBJ2-3,TGCGCCAGGAGTCAAGAGGGGGCCGGGCAGGGCACAGATACGCAGTATTTT,CARSQEGAGQGTDTQYF
-,-,TRBV7-9,TRBJ2-7,TGTGCCAGCAGCTCGGACTATCAACGGGACGAGGAGTACTTC,CASSSDYQRDEEYF
-,-,TRBV6-2/TRBV6-3,TRBJ2-2,TGTGCCACCAACATGGGGCAAAACACCTGGGAGCTGTTTTTT,CATNMGQNTWELFF
many,TRBD1,TRBV7-9,TRBJ2-4,TGTGCCAGCAGCGTCGACAGGGCTCCAGCCAAAAACATTCAGTACTTC,CASSVDRAPAKNIQYF
-,TRBD2,TRBV11-1,TRBJ2-1,TGTGCCAGCAGCTTAGAGACTAGCGGTAATGGTGAGCAGTTCTTC,CASSLETSGNGEQFF
few,-,TRBV29-1,TRBJ2-5,TGCAGCGTTACCGGCAGGGGAATAGAGACCCAGTACTTC,CSVTGRGIETQYF
few,-,TRBV29-1,TRBJ1-3,TGCAGCGTCTGGACTGATTCTGGAAACACCATATATTTT,CSVWTDSGNTIYF
-,-,TRBV28,TRBJ2-5,TGTGCCAGCTGTTTATTCGTGGGGACGGAGACCCAGTACTTC,CASCLFVGTETQYF
-,-,TRBV29-1,TRBJ1-5,TGCAGCGTCGGGCAGGGAGGCGATATGCAGCATTTT,CSVGQGGDMQHF
-,-,TRBV11-2,TRBJ2-4,TGTACCAGCAGCCCAACTGAGGCATCCACGGTGGTCAAAAACATTCAGTACTTC,CTSSPTEASTVVKNIQYF
-,-,TRBV6-6,TRBJ2-7,TGTGCCAGCAGTGGTATGGTCGGCGAGCAGTATTTC,CASSGMVGEQYF
-,-,TRBV4-3,TRBJ2-3,TGCGCCAGCAGCCAAGATAACGGCACAGATACGCAGTATTTT,CASSQDNGTDTQYF
-,TRBD1,TRBV12-3/TRBV12-4,TRBJ2-1,TGTGGCAGCAGGGGGTCGGGACAGACATACAATGAGCAGTTCTTC,CGSRGSGQTYNEQFF
-,TRBD2,TRBV6-6,TRBJ2-7,TGTGCTAGCAGACTAGCGGGAGGGCCTAACGAGCAGTACTTC,CASRLAGGPNEQYF
-,TRBD1,TRBV5-5,TRBJ1-1,TGTGCCAGCAACTTGTGGGCAGGGGGCTACACTGAAGCTTTCTTT,CASNLWAGGYTEAFF